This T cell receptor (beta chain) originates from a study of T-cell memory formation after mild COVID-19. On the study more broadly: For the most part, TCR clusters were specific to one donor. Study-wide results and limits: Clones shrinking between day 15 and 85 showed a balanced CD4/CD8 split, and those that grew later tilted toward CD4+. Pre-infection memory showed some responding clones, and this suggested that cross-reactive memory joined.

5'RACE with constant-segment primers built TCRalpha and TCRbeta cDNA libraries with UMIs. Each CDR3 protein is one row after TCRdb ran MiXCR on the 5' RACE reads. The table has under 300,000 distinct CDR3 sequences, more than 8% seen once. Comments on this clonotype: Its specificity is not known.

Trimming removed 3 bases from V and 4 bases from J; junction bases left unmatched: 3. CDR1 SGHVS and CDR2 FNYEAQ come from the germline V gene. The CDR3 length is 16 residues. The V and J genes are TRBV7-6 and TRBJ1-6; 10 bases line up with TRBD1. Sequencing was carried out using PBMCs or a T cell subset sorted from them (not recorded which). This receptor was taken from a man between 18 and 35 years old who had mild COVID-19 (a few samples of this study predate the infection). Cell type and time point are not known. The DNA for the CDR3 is TGTGCCAGCAGCTTGACAGGGGGCGCGTATAATTCACCCCTCCACTTT. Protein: CASSLTGGAYNSPLHF.